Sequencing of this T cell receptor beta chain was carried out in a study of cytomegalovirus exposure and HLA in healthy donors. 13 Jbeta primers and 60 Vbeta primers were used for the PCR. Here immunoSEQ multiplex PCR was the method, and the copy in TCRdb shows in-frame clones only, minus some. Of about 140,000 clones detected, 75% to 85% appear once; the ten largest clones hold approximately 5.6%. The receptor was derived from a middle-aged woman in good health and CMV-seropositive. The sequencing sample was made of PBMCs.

The DNA of the CDR3 is TGTGCCAGCAATGGGGGACAGAACACCGGGGAGCTGTTTTTT. Its translation is CASNGGQNTGELFF. The genes are TRBV2 and TRBJ2-2, with D perhaps matching TRBD1 (6 bases). CDR3 length: 14 residues. The V end was cut by 7 bases, the J end by 1 base, with 10 bases between. Per germline, CDR1 SNHLY and CDR2 FYNNEI.